The 14 T cell receptor beta chains given below trace back to one sample, sequenced in a study of blood T cell repertoires in COVID-19. Only in-frame clones appear in the TCRdb table, and some are missing; sequencing was by immunoSEQ multiplex PCR. The data show roughly 230,000 clones, with 85% seen just once and approximately 5.1% held by the top ten. The sequencing input was peripheral blood. The receptors originated from a man aged 50 or older with COVID-19, enrolled during active disease.

This clone has only one observation. The V and J genes are TRBV7-9 and TRBJ1-2, with 10 bases identical to TRBD1. V lost 1 base to trimming and J lost 4 bases; unmatched junction nucleotides: 6. The CDR3 has 16 amino acids. The V gene's germline CDR1 is SEHNR and CDR2 FQNEAQ (reference sequence). The CDR3 sequence is CASSLGTGGSRYGYTF. The CDR3 DNA follows: TGTGCCAGCAGCTTAGGGACAGGGGGTAGTCGCTATGGCTACACCTTC.

The CDR3 sequence: CASSQTVGGNTIYF. CDR3 in DNA: TGTGCCAGCAGCCAGACAGTGGGTGGAAACACCATATATTTT. The V gene is TRBV3-1 (or the pseudogene TRBV3-2), the J gene TRBJ1-3; D might be TRBD1 (5 bases). The V end was cut by 3 bases, the J end by 3 bases, with 9 bases between. The CDR3 has 14 amino acids. CDR1 is LGHDT, CDR2 YNNKEL, per germline (reference sequence).

This sequence joins TRBV2 and TRBJ1-2; no definite D call. CDR3 length: 14 residues. Germline lookup yields CDR1 SNHLY and CDR2 FYNNEI. Between the trimmed V and J ends, which lost 6 bases and 1 base, there was a span of 12 bases. CDR3 loop: CASSRNSFNYGYTF. CDR3 DNA: TGTGCCAGCAGCCGCAACTCCTTTAACTATGGCTACACCTTC. Full variable domain (rest looked up from reference TRBV2 and TRBJ1-2): EPEVTQTPSHQVTQMGQEVILRCVPISNHLYFYWYRQILGQKVEFLVSFYNNEISEKSEIFDDQFSVERPDGSNFTLKIRSTKLEDSAMYFCASSRNSFNYGYTFGSGTRLTVV.

The CDR3 DNA reads TGTGCCAGCAGCGCCCTGGGCCCTCCGGCCACTGGCTACACCTTC. Protein sequence: CASSALGPPATGYTF. The rearrangement joins TRBV2 to TRBJ1-2; D uncertain. V was cut by 6 bases and J by 7 bases, with 21 bases left in between. The CDR3 spans 15 residues. Germline V gene lookup returns CDR1 SNHLY and CDR2 FYNNEI. Variable domain in full (rest from reference TRBV2 and TRBJ1-2): EPEVTQTPSHQVTQMGQEVILRCVPISNHLYFYWYRQILGQKVEFLVSFYNNEISEKSEIFDDQFSVERPDGSNFTLKIRSTKLEDSAMYFCASSALGPPATGYTFGSGTRLTVV.

This clone showed up just a few times. The chain links TRBV27 to TRBJ2-2; TRBD2 is a possible D gene (7 bases). The germline V and J ends were trimmed by 7 bases and 3 bases, with 18 bases remaining between them. CDR1 MNHEY and CDR2 SMNVEV come from the germline V gene (reference sequence). The CDR3 extends over 16 amino acids. CDR3 coding DNA: TGTGCCAGCACCCGACGGGGGGCGGTGGACACCGGGGAGCTGTTTTTT. It specifies CASTRRGAVDTGELFF.

This chain connects TRBV7-2 to TRBJ1-2, with 8 bases lining up with TRBD1. Germline CDR1 is SGHTA and CDR2 is FQGNSA. Trimming took 5 bases from V and 6 from J; bases not matched to a gene: 11. The CDR3 sequence is 15 residues long. The CDR3, as DNA: TGTGCCAGCAGCCGGCGCACTGGACAGGGAAATGGCTACACCTTC. Its translation: CASSRRTGQGNGYTF.

The gene calls are TRBV24-1 and TRBJ1-5; D is unresolved. The ends were cut back, 5 bases at V and 0 bases at J, with 7 bases in the middle. This CDR3 spans 14 amino acids. Germline CDR1 reads KGHDR; CDR2 reads SFDVKD. The CDR3 region is CATSAGYSNQPQHF. DNA for the CDR3: TGTGCCACCAGTGCAGGCTATAGCAATCAGCCCCAGCATTTT.

This clone was found once. CDR3 in amino acids: CASSLGQGADGYTF. For the CDR3, the DNA is TGCGCCAGCAGCTTGGGACAGGGGGCTGATGGCTACACCTTC. This chain connects TRBV5-1 to TRBJ1-2; 10 nucleotides align to TRBD1. CDR3 length: 14 residues. Trimming removed 0 bases from V and 6 bases from J; junction bases left unmatched: 2. Germline V lookup: CDR1 SGHRS, CDR2 YFSETQ.

V usage is TRBV20-1 and J usage is TRBJ2-2; 7 bases agree with TRBD1. Looked up from germline, CDR1 is DFQATT and CDR2 is SNEGSKA (reference sequence). The CDR3 totals 14 residues. The ends lost 3 bases at V and 1 base at J; junction bases unmatched: 2. CDR3 loop: CSASRGLNTGELFF. CDR3 coding DNA: TGCAGTGCTAGTAGGGGGCTGAACACCGGGGAGCTGTTTTTT.

The chain links TRBV4-1 to TRBJ2-1; possibly TRBD2 for D (5 bases). Trimming pared 1 base from V and 10 bases from J, leaving 20 bases between. The CDR3 totals 16 residues. The germline V gene encodes CDR1 MGHRA and CDR2 YSYEKL. This chain's CDR3 is CASSQGGLFFTEEQFF. CDR3 coding DNA: TGCGCCAGCAGCCAAGGAGGACTTTTTTTTACTGAGGAGCAGTTCTTC.

The CDR3 DNA is TGCGCCAGCAGCCAAGTAGCGGGGGACCTGAACACCGGGGAGCTGTTTTTT. This gives the protein CASSQVAGDLNTGELFF. The chain uses TRBV4-1 and TRBJ2-2; 9 bases align to TRBD2. This CDR3 contains 17 residues. The ends lost 1 base at V and 1 base at J; junction bases unmatched: 4. Germline CDR1 is MGHRA and CDR2 is YSYEKL.

This clone was recorded at least ten times. V is TRBV2 and J is TRBJ2-7; 9 bases agree with TRBD1. V lost 6 bases to trimming and J lost 3 bases; unmatched junction nucleotides: 6. Germline-derived CDR1 and CDR2 are SNHLY and FYNNEI. The CDR3 spans 14 residues. The CDR3 region has the DNA TGTGCCAGCAGGGACAGGGGAGAGGGCTACGAGCAGTACTTC. Translated: CASRDRGEGYEQYF.

The chain recombines TRBV18 with TRBJ1-4; a weak D match, TRBD1 (5 bases). V lost 2 bases and J lost 9, with 22 bases in between. The CDR3 is 17 residues long. Germline CDR1 reads KGHSH; CDR2 reads LQKENI. The CDR3 nucleotides read TGTGCCAGCTCACCAACTCTGGGCCTCGGGCAGGGCCAAAAACTGTTTTTT. Translated: CASSPTLGLGQGQKLFF.

V and J are TRBV15 and TRBJ1-1; D call uncertain. Germline CDR1 reads LNHNV; CDR2 reads YYDKDF (reference sequence). V was trimmed by 0 bases and J by 3 bases, leaving 5 bases between them. This CDR3 is 13 amino acids long. CDR3 region: CATSRDRDTEAFF. CDR3 bases: TGTGCCACCAGCAGAGATAGAGACACTGAAGCTTTCTTT. Together with reference TRBV15 and TRBJ1-1, the CDR3 gives the full variable domain: DAMVIQNPRYQVTQFGKPVTLSCSQTLNHNVMYWYQQKSSQAPKLLFHYYDKDFNNEADTPDNFQSRRPNTSFCFLDIRSPGLGDTAMYLCATSRDRDTEAFFGQGTRLTVV.